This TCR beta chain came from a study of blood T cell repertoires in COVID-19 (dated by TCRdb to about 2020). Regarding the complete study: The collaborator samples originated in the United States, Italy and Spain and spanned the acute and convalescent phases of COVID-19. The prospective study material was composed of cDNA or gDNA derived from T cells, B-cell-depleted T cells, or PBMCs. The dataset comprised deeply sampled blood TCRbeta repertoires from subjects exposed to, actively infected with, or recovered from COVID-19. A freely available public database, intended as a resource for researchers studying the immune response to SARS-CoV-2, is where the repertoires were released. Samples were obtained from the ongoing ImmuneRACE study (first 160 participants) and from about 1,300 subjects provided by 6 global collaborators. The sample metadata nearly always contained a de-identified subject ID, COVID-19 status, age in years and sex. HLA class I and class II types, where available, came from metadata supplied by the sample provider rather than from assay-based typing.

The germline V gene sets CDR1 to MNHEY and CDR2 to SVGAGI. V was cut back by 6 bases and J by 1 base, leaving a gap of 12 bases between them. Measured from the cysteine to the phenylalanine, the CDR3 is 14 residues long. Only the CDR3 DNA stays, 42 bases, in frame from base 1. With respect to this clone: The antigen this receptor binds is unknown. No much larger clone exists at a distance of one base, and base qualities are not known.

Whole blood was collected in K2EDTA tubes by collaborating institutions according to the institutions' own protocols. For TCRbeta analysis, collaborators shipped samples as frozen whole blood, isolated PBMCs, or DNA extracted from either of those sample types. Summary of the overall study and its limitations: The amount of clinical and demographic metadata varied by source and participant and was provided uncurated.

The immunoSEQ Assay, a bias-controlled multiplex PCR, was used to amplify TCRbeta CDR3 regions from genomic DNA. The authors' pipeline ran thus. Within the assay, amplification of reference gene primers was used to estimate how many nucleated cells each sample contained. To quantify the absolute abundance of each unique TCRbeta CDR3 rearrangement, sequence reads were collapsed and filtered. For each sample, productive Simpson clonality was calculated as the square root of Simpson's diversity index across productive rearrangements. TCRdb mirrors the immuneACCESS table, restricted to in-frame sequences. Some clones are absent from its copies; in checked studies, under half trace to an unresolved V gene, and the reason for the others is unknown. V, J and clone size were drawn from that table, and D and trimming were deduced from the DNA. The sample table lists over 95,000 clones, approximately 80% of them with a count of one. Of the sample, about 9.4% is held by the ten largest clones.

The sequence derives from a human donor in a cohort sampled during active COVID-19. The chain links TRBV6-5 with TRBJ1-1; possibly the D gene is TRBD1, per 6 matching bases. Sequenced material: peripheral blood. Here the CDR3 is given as CASSLRGGNTEAFF. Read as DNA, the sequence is TGTGCCAGCAGCCTAAGAGGGGGGAACACTGAAGCTTTCTTT.